This T cell receptor (beta chain) was sequenced in a study of OX40 agonist ivuxolimab in advanced cancers. General study results and limits: Doses of 0.1 to 3.0 mg/kg were accompanied by clonal expansion of CD4+ and CD8+ blood T cells by week 6.

Data came from immunoSEQ multiplex PCR; TCRdb stores just in-frame clones and leaves some out. Among 77,000 or so clones listed, 90% were seen once. V lost 7 bases and J lost 1, with 8 bases in between. Germline CDR1 is SGDLS and CDR2 is YYNGEE. The CDR3 contains 12 residues. On this clone: Antigen specificity is unknown.

The sample consisted of CD4+ or CD8+ T cells sorted from blood, taken in a trial of the OX40 agonist ivuxolimab. This chain connects TRBV9 to TRBJ2-5; D is undetermined. This TCR was sampled from an adult with an advanced solid tumor such as melanoma, head and neck, liver or kidney cancer. In DNA form, the CDR3 reads TGTGCCAGCTTCAAGATCCAAGAGACCCAGTACTTC. Translating gives CASFKIQETQYF.